These T cell receptor beta chains were read from a single sample in a study of blood T cell repertoires in COVID-19. Method: immunoSEQ multiplex PCR; TCRdb's copy keeps in-frame clones and lacks some. The sample lists 250,000 to 300,000 clones; under 90% were seen once. Sequencing input: peripheral blood. The receptors derive from a woman aged 30 to 39 with COVID-19, enrolled during active disease. CDR3s include the opening cysteine and the closing phenylalanine or tryptophan. Fields, in order: J gene, clone size, V gene, D gene, CDR3 DNA, CDR3 protein. A D gene is named only where the DNA matches it firmly. For some rows the clone size is stated as once, few or many, or as a class when expanded; others skip it.

TRBJ2-2	-	TRBV11-2	-	TGTGCCAGCAGCTTATCGCCGGGGTGGGCCGGGGAGCTGTTTTTT	CASSLSPGWAGELFF
TRBJ2-2	-	TRBV2	TRBD1	TGTGCCAGCAGTGACCCGGGGACAGGGAGCACCGGGGAGCTGTTTTTT	CASSDPGTGSTGELFF
TRBJ2-7	few	TRBV29-1	-	TGCAGCGTTGACGGAGGGATCGGCAACGAGCAGTACTTC	CSVDGGIGNEQYF
TRBJ1-3	-	TRBV2	TRBD1	TGTGCCAGCGATGACAGGGGTCTCCCTGGAAACACCATATATTTT	CASDDRGLPGNTIYF
TRBJ1-1	-	TRBV30	-	TGTGCCTGGAGTTTAGACTCGGCCCTTGAAGCTTTCTTT	CAWSLDSALEAFF
TRBJ1-3	-	TRBV5-1	-	TGCGCCAGCAGCTTGGGTTTCGGGGACTCTGGAAACACCATATATTTT	CASSLGFGDSGNTIYF
TRBJ2-2	-	TRBV11-3	-	TGTGCCAGCAGCTTAAGGGGGGGCCCTGGGGCCGGGGAGCTGTTTTTT	CASSLRGGPGAGELFF
TRBJ1-2	few	TRBV5-4	-	TGTGCCAGCAGCTTTACGGACAATAACTATGGCTACACCTTC	CASSFTDNNYGYTF
TRBJ1-2	-	TRBV19	TRBD1	TGTGCCAGTACCTCACCCGGGACAGGGAGCTATGGCTACACCTTC	CASTSPGTGSYGYTF
TRBJ2-1	-	TRBV12-3/TRBV12-4	-	TGTGCCAGCAGTGTGGGGGCCCGGAATGAGCAGTTCTTC	CASSVGARNEQFF
TRBJ2-1	medium-sized	TRBV24-1	-	TGTGCCACCCGGGGTAGAGGAGAATCCTACAATGAGCAGTTCTTC	CATRGRGESYNEQFF
TRBJ1-2	once	TRBV29-1	-	TGCAGCGTTGAAGAAGGAGGGGCTTTCAACTATGGCTACACCTTC	CSVEEGGAFNYGYTF
TRBJ2-3	-	TRBV5-1	TRBD2	TGCGCCAGCAGCTTGGGGACTAGAGGCGATACGCAGTATTTT	CASSLGTRGDTQYF
TRBJ1-1	-	TRBV6-1	-	TGTGCCAGCAGTGAATCTATAGTCATGAACACTGAAGCTTTCTTT	CASSESIVMNTEAFF
TRBJ2-6	-	TRBV10-1	-	TGCGCCAGCAGTGGGGCCCCAGGGCCGGGGGCCAACGTCCTGACTTTC	CASSGAPGPGANVLTF
TRBJ2-1	-	TRBV4-1	-	TGCGCCAGCAGCCAAGTGGGACGGGCTAGCGTTGACCATGAGCAGTTCTTC	CASSQVGRASVDHEQFF
TRBJ2-7	-	TRBV20-1	-	TGCAGTGCTACCAACAACTACGAGCAGTACTTC	CSATNNYEQYF
TRBJ2-3	once	TRBV27	TRBD2	TGTGCCAGCAGTCCCCAGCGGGGGGGTGATTCAGATACGCAGTATTTT	CASSPQRGGDSDTQYF
TRBJ2-7	-	TRBV7-2	TRBD1	TGTGCCAGCAGCTTTACCCGGGACAGCTACGAGCAGTACTTC	CASSFTRDSYEQYF
TRBJ2-1	-	TRBV19	-	TGTGCCAGTAGCCCGCTGGGCGGGGACTCCTACAATGAGCAGTTCTTC	CASSPLGGDSYNEQFF
TRBJ1-1	-	TRBV29-1	-	TGCAGCGGAGAGGAAGGCCTTGGAGCTTTCTTT	CSGEEGLGAFF
TRBJ2-1	-	TRBV24-1	TRBD1	TGTGCCACCAGTGACCGTGGGACAGGGGTTGGCGGTGAGCAGTTCTTC	CATSDRGTGVGGEQFF
TRBJ2-3	-	TRBV2	-	TGTGCCAGCAGCCCGACCGGACTTGATCGGGATACGCAGTATTTT	CASSPTGLDRDTQYF
TRBJ2-1	once	TRBV6-5	-	TGTGCCAGCGGGCGGGGAAACTACAATGAGCAGTTCTTC	CASGRGNYNEQFF
TRBJ2-7	-	TRBV10-1	-	TGCGCCAGCAGTGAAGGGCAGGGCTACGAGCAGTACTTC	CASSEGQGYEQYF
TRBJ1-2	once	TRBV21-1	-	TGTGCCAGCCCAGGGAACTATGGCTACACCTTC	CASPGNYGYTF
TRBJ1-2	once	TRBV12-3/TRBV12-4	TRBD1	TGTGCCAGCAGTCGACAGGGAAGGAAGGGCTACACCTTC	CASSRQGRKGYTF
TRBJ2-3	-	TRBV18	TRBD2	TGTGCCAGCTCACCCGGGTTACCCGGGACTAGCAAAGATACGCAGTATTTT	CASSPGLPGTSKDTQYF
TRBJ2-5	once	TRBV4-1	TRBD2	TGCGCCAGCAGCCAAGGGGAGGGCCAGTACTTC	CASSQGEGQYF
TRBJ1-6	-	TRBV6-5	-	TGTGCCAGCAGTTACGATAGGGGCTCCCGTAATTCACCCCTCCACTTT	CASSYDRGSRNSPLHF
TRBJ2-1	-	TRBV7-2	TRBD2	TGTGCCAGCAGCATCACCGGGACTAGCGGCTTTGAGCAGTTCTTC	CASSITGTSGFEQFF
TRBJ2-7	few	TRBV6-6	-	TGTGCCAGCAGGCTCGTCAGCGTTTCCTCCTACGAGCAGTACTTC	CASRLVSVSSYEQYF
TRBJ2-5	-	TRBV5-1	-	TGCGCCAGCAGCTTGGGGGACACCTACCAAGAGACCCAGTACTTC	CASSLGDTYQETQYF
TRBJ1-1	-	TRBV3-1/TRBV3-2	-	TGTGCCAGCAGCCAAGAACCGGGGATGAACACTGAAGCTTTCTTT	CASSQEPGMNTEAFF
TRBJ2-1	many	TRBV19	-	TGTGCCAGTAGCCTAGGGGCCCCTTCCTACAATGAGCAGTTCTTC	CASSLGAPSYNEQFF
TRBJ1-2	few	TRBV5-1	TRBD1	TGCGCCAGCAGCCTCCGACAGGGGGCGGACTATGGCTACACCTTC	CASSLRQGADYGYTF
TRBJ2-6	-	TRBV7-6	-	TGTGCCAGCAGCGCACAGGACTCTGGGGCCAACGTCCTGACTTTC	CASSAQDSGANVLTF